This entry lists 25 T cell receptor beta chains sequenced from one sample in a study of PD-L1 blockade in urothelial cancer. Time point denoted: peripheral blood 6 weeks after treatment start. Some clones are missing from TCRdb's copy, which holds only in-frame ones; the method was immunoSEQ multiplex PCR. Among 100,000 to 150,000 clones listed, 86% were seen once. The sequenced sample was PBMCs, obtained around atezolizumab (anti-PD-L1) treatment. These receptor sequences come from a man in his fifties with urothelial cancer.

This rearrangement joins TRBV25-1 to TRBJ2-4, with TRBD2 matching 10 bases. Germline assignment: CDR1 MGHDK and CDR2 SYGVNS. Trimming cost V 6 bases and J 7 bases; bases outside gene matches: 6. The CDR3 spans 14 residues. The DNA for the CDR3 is TGTGCCAGCAGGTCGACTAGCGGGTCGAACATTCAGTACTTC. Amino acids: CASRSTSGSNIQYF. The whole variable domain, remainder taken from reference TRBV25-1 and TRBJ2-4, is EADIYQTPRYLVIGTGKKITLECSQTMGHDKMYWYQQDPGMELHLIHYSYGVNSTEKGDLSSESTVSRIRTEHFPLTLESARPSHTSQYLCASRSTSGSNIQYFGAGTRLSVL.

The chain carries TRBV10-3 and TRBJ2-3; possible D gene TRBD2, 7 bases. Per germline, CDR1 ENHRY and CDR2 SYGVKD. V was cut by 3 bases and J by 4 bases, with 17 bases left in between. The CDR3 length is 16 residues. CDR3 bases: TGTGCCATCAGTGATCCGGGTACAGGGAGGGCAGATACGCAGTATTTT. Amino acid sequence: CAISDPGTGRADTQYF.

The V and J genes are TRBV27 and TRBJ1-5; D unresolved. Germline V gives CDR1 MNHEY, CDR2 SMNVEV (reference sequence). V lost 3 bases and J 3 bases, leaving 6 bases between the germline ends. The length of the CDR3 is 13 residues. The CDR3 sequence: CASSFSDNQPQHF. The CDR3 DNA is TGTGCCAGCAGTTTCAGTGACAATCAGCCCCAGCATTTT.

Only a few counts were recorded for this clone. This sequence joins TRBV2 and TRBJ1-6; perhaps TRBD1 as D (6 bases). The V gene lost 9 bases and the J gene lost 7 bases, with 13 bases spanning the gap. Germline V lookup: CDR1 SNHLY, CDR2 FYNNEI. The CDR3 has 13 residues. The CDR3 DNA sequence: TGTGCCAGTTGGACAGAATACAATTCACCCCTCCACTTT. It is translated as CASWTEYNSPLHF.

The CDR3: CASSLSVLGYTF. CDR3 sequence (DNA): TGTGCCAGCAGTTTATCCGTCCTTGGCTACACCTTC. V and J are TRBV28 and TRBJ1-2; D is ambiguous. The CDR3 has 12 residues. The V end was cut by 1 base, the J end by 7 bases, with 7 bases between. CDR1 is MDHEN and CDR2 is SYDVKM in the germline V gene.

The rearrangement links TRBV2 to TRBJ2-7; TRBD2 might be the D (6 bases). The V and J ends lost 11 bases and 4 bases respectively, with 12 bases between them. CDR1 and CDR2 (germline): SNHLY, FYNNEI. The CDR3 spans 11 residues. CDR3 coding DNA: TGTGCCGGAGGGATCGGATACGAGCAGTACTTC. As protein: CAGGIGYEQYF.

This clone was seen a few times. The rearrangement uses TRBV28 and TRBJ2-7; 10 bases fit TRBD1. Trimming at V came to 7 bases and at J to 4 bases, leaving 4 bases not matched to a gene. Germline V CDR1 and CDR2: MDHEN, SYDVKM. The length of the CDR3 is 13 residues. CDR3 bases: TGTGCCAGCACGACAGGGGGCGAATACGAGCAGTACTTC. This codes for CASTTGGEYEQYF.

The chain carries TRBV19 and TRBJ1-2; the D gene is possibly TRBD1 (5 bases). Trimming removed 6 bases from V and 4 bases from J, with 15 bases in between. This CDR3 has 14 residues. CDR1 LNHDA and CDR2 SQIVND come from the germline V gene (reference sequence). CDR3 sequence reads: CASRQRTGPYGYTF. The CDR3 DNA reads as TGTGCCAGTAGGCAACGAACAGGTCCCTATGGCTACACCTTC. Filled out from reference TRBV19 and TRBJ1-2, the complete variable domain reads DGGITQSPKYLFRKEGQNVTLSCEQNLNHDAMYWYRQDPGQGLRLIYYSQIVNDFQKGDIAEGYSVSREKKESFPLTVTSAQKNPTAFYLCASRQRTGPYGYTFGSGTRLTVV.

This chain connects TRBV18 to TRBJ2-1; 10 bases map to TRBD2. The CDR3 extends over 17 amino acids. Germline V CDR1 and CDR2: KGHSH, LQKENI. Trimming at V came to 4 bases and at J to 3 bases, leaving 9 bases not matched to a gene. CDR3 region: CASSLRTSGQGYNEQFF. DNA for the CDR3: TGTGCCAGCTCACTCCGGACTAGCGGCCAGGGCTACAATGAGCAGTTCTTC.

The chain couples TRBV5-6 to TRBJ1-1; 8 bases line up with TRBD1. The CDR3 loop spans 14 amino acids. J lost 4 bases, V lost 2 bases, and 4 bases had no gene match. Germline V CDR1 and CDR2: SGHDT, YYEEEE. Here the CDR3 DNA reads TGTGCCAGCAGCTTCCCCACAGGGGGCACTGAAGCTTTCTTT. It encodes CASSFPTGGTEAFF. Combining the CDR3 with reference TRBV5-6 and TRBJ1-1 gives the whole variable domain DAGVTQSPTHLIKTRGQQVTLRCSPKSGHDTVSWYQQALGQGPQFIFQYYEEEERQRGNFPDRFSGHQFPNYSSELNVNALLLGDSALYLCASSFPTGGTEAFFGQGTRLTVV.

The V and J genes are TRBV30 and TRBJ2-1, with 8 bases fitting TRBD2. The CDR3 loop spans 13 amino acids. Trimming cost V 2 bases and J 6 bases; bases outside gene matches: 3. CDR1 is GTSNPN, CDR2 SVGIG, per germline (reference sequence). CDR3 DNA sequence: TGTGCCTGGAGTTCTGGGACTAGCAATGAGCAGTTCTTC. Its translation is CAWSSGTSNEQFF.

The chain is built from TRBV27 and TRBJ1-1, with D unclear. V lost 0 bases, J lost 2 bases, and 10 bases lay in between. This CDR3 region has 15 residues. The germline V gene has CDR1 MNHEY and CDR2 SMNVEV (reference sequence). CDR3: CASSLSFSLNTEAFF. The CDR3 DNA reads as TGTGCCAGCAGTTTATCGTTTTCCCTAAACACTGAAGCTTTCTTT.

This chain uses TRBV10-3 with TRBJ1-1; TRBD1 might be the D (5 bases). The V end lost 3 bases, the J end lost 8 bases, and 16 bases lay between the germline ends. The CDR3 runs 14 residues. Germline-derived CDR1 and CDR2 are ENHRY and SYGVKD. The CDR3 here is CAISDGREGREAFF. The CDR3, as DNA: TGTGCCATCAGTGATGGCAGGGAGGGAAGAGAAGCTTTCTTT.

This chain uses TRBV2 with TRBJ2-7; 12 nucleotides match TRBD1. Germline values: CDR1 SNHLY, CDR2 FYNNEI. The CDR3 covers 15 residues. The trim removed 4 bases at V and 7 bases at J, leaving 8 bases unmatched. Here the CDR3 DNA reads TGTGCCAGCAGTGCTCCGGGACAGGGGGCTAAGGAGCAGTACTTC. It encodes CASSAPGQGAKEQYF.

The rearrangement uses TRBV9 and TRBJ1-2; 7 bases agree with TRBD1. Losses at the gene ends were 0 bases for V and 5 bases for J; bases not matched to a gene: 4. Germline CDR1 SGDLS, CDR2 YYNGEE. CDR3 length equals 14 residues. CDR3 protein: CASSVDQGGYGYTF. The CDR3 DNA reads TGTGCCAGCAGCGTAGACCAGGGGGGATATGGCTACACCTTC.

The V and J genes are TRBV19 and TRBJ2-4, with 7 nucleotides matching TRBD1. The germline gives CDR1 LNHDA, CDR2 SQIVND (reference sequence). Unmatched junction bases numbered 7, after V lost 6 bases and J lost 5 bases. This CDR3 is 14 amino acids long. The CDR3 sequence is CASSSGGRQNIQYF. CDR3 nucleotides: TGTGCCAGTAGCTCAGGGGGACGACAAAACATTCAGTACTTC.

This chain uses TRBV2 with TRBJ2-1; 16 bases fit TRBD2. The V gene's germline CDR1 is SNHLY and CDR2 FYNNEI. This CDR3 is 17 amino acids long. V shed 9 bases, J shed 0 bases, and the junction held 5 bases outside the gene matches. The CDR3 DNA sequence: TGTGCCAGAGGGGGACTAGCGGGAGGGAGCTCCTACAATGAGCAGTTCTTC. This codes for CARGGLAGGSSYNEQFF.

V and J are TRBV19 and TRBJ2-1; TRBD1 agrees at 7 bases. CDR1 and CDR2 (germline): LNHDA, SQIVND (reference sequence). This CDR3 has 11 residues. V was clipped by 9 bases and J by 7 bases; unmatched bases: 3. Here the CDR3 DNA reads TGTGCCAGGACGGACAGGAATGAGCAGTTCTTC. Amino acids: CARTDRNEQFF.

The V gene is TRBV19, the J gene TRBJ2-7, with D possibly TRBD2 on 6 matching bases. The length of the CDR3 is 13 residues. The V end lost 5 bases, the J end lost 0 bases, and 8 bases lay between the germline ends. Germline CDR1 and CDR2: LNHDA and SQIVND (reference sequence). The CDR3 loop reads CASSGTGSYEQYF. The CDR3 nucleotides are TGTGCCAGTAGTGGGACTGGCTCCTACGAGCAGTACTTC.

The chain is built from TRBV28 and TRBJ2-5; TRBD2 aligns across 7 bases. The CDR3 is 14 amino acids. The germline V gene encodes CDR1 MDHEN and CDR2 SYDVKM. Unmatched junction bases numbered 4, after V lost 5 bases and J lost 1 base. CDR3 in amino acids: CASSLWGGQETQYF. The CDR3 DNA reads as TGTGCCAGCAGTCTTTGGGGGGGCCAAGAGACCCAGTACTTC.

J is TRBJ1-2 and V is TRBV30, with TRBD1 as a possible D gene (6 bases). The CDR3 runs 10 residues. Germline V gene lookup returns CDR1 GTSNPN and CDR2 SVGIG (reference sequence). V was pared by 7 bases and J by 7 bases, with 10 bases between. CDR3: CAFRQVGYTF. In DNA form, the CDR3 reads TGTGCCTTCCGACAGGTTGGCTACACCTTC.

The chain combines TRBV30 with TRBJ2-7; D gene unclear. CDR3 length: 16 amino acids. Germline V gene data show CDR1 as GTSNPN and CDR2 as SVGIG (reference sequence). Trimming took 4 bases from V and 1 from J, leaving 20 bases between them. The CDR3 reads CAWNLQHRKKSYEQYF. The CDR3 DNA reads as TGTGCCTGGAATTTACAGCACCGAAAAAAATCCTACGAGCAGTACTTC.

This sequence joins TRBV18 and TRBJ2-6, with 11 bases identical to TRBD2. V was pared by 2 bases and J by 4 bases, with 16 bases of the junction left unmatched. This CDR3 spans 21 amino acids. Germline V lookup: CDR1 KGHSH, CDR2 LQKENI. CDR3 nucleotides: TGTGCCAGCTCACCATTAGCCGAGATCGGGACTAGCGGCTCCGGGGCCAACGTCCTGACTTTC. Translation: CASSPLAEIGTSGSGANVLTF. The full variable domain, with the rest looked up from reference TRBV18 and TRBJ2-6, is NAGVMQNPRHLVRRRGQEARLRCSPMKGHSHVYWYRQLPEEGLKFMVYLQKENIIDESGMPKERFSAEFPKEGPSILRIQQVVRGDSAAYFCASSPLAEIGTSGSGANVLTFGAGSRLTVL.

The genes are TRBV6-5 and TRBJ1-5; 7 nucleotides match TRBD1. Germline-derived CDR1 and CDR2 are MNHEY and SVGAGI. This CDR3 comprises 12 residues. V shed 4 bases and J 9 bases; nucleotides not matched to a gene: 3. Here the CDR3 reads CASSSRTGPQHF. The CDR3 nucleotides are TGTGCCAGCAGTTCCCGGACAGGGCCCCAGCATTTT.

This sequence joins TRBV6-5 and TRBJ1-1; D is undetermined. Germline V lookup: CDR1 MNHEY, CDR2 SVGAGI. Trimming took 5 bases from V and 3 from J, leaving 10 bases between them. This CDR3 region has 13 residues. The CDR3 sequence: CASSKHPHTEAFF. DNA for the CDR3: TGTGCCAGCAGTAAGCATCCGCACACTGAAGCTTTCTTT.